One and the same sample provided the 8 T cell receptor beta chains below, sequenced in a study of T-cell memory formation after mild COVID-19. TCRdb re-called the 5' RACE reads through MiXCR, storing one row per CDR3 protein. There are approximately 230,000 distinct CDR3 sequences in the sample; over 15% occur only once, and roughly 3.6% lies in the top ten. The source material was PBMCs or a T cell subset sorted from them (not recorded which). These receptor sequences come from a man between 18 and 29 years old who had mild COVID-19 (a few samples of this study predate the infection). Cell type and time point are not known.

The DNA for the CDR3 is TGTGCCAGCAGTAAAACTAGCGGGGGAAGCACAGATACGCAGTATTTT. This translates into CASSKTSGGSTDTQYF. The J gene is TRBJ2-3, the V gene TRBV6-5; 11 bases are shared with TRBD2. Losses at the gene ends were 5 bases for V and 0 bases for J; bases not matched to a gene: 4. Germline V gene lookup returns CDR1 MNHEY and CDR2 SVGAGI. The CDR3 length is 16 residues.

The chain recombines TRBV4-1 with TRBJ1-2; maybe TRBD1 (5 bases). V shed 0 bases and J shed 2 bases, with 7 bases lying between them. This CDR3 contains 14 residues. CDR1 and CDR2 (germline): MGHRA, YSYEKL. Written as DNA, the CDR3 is TGCGCCAGCAGCCAAGAGGGGCAGAACTATGGCTACACCTTC. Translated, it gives CASSQEGQNYGYTF.

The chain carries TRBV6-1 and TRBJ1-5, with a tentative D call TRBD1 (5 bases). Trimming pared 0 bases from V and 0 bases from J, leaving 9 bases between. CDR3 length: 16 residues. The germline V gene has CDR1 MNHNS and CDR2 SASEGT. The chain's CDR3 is CASSEARDDSNQPQHF. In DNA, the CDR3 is TGTGCCAGCAGTGAAGCCCGGGACGATAGCAATCAGCCCCAGCATTTT.

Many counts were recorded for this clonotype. CDR3 protein: CASRGRSNEQFF. In nucleotides, the CDR3 is TGTGCCAGTAGGGGGAGGAGCAATGAGCAGTTCTTC. The chain joins TRBV7-3 to TRBJ2-1, with D perhaps matching TRBD1 or TRBD2 (6 bases each). The CDR3 loop spans 12 amino acids. V was shortened by 9 bases and J by 6 bases, with 12 bases between the two germline ends. In germline, CDR1 is SGHTA, CDR2 FQGTGA.

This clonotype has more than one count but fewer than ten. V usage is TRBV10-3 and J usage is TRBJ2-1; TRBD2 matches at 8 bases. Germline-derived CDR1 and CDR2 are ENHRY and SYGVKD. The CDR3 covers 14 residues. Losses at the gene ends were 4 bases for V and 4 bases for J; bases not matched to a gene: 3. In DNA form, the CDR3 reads TGTGCCATCAGTGCTGGCGGGGGGTACAATGAGCAGTTCTTC. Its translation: CAISAGGGYNEQFF.

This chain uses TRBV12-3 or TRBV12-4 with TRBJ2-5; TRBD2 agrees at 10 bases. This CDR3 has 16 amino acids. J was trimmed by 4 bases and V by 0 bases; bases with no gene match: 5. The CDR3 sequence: CASSLALAGGPETQYF. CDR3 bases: TGTGCCAGCAGTTTAGCCTTAGCGGGGGGCCCAGAGACCCAGTACTTC.

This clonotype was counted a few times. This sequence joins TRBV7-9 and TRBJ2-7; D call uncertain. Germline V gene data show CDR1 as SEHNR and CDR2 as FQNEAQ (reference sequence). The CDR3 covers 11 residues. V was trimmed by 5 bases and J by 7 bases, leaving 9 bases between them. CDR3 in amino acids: CASSLSGEQYF. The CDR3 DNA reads TGTGCCAGCAGCCTTTCTGGGGAGCAGTACTTC.

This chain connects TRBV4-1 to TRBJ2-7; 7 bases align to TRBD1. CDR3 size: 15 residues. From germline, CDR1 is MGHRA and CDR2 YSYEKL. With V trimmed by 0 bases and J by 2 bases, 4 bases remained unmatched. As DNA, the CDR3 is TGCGCCAGCAGCCAAGAGTGGGACAGTCCCTACGAGCAGTACTTC. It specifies CASSQEWDSPYEQYF.